This entry is about one TCR beta chain. Looked up from germline, CDR1 is SGHNT and CDR2 is YYREEE (reference sequence). The CDR3 is 15 residues long. After removal of 7 bases from V and 9 bases from J, the junction contained 10 bases not matched to a gene. Reverse transcription used roughly 0.5 to 1 ug RNA and random hexamers. Amplification of TCR beta CDR3 spanned 54 Vbeta and 13 Jbeta via immunoSEQ multiplex PCR. TCRdb itself ran the immunoSEQ multiplex PCR reads through MiXCR, one entry per CDR3 protein. The sample records 150,000 or so distinct CDR3 sequences, around 93% being singletons. The sample comes from a study of CD8 T cells in Susac syndrome.

This receptor was obtained from a human donor with Susac syndrome. The source material was CD4+ T cells from PBMCs. V is TRBV5-4 and J is TRBJ2-1; 13 bases align to TRBD2. CDR3 loop: CASGTSGTHLGEQFF. The CDR3 nucleotides read TGTGCCAGCGGGACTAGCGGGACCCACCTTGGTGAGCAGTTCTTC.